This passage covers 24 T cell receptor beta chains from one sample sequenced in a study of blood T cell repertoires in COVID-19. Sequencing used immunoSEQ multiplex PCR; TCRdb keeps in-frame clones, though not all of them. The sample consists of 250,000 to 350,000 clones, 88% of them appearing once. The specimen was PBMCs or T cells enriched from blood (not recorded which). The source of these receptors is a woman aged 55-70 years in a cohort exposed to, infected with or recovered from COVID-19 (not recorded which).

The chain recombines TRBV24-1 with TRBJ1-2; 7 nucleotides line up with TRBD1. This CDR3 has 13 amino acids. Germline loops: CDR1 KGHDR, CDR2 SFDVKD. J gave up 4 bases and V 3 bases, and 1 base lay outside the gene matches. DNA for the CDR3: TGTGCCACCAGTGATCGGGACAGCTATGGCTACACCTTC. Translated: CATSDRDSYGYTF.

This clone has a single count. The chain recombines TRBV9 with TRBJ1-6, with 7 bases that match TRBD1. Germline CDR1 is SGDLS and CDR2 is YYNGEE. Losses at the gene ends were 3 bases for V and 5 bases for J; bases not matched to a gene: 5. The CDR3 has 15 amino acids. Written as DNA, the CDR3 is TGTGCCAGCAGCGCTCACAGGGGCGATAATTCACCCCTCCACTTT. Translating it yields CASSAHRGDNSPLHF.

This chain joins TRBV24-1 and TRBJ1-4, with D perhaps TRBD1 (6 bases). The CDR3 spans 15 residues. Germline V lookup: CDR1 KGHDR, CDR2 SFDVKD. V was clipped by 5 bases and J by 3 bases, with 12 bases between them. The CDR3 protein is CATSGGGPPNEKLFF. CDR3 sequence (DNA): TGTGCCACCAGTGGGGGGGGGCCCCCTAATGAAAAACTGTTTTTT.

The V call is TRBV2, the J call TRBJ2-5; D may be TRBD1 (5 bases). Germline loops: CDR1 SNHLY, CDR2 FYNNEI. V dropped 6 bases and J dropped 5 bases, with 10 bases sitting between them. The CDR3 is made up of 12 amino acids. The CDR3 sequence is CASRVRVETQYF. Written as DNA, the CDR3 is TGTGCCAGCAGAGTCAGGGTTGAGACCCAGTACTTC.

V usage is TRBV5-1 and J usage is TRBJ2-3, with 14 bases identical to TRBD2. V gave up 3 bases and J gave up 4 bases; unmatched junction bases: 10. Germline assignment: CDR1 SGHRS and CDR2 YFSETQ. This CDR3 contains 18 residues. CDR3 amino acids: CASSSVPGLAGVADTQYF. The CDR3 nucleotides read TGCGCCAGCAGCTCCGTCCCGGGACTAGCGGGAGTGGCAGATACGCAGTATTTT.

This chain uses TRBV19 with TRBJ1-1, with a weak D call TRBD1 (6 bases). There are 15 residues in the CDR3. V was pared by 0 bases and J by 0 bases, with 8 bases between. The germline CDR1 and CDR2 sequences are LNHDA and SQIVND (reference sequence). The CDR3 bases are TGTGCCAGTAGTATAGATTGGGACATGAACACTGAAGCTTTCTTT. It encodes CASSIDWDMNTEAFF. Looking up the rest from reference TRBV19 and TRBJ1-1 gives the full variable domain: DGGITQSPKYLFRKEGQNVTLSCEQNLNHDAMYWYRQDPGQGLRLIYYSQIVNDFQKGDIAEGYSVSREKKESFPLTVTSAQKNPTAFYLCASSIDWDMNTEAFFGQGTRLTVV.

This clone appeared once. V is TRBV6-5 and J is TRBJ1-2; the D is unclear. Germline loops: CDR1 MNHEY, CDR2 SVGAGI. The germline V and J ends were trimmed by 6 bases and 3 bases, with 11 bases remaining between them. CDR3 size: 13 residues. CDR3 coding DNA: TGTGCCAGCAGCCCAACCCCGGACTATGGCTACACCTTC. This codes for CASSPTPDYGYTF.

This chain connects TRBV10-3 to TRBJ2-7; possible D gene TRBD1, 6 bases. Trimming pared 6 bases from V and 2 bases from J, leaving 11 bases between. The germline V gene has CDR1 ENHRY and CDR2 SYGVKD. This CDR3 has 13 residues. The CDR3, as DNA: TGTGCCATCAGCCAGGGACACCCCTACGAGCAGTACTTC. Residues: CAISQGHPYEQYF.

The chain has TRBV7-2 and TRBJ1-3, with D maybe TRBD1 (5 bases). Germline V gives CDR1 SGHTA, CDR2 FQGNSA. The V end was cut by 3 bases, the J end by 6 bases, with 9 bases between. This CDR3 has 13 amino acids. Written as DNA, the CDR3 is TGTGCCAGCAGCTTCCAGGGCAAAAACACCATATATTTT. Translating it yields CASSFQGKNTIYF. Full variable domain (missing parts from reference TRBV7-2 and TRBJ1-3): GAGVSQSPSNKVTEKGKDVELRCDPISGHTALYWYRQSLGQGLEFLIYFQGNSAPDKSGLPSDRFSAERTGGSVSTLTIQRTQQEDSAVYLCASSFQGKNTIYFGEGSWLTVV.

CDR3 in DNA: TGTGCCAGCAGCTTAACGGGGGGCACCGGGGAGCTGTTTTTT. Its translation is CASSLTGGTGELFF. The rearrangement links TRBV11-3 to TRBJ2-2; TRBD2 matches at 7 bases. CDR3 length: 14 amino acids. The V segment lost 2 bases and the J segment 4 bases; nucleotides outside the gene matches: 1. The V gene's germline CDR1 is SGHNT and CDR2 YENEEA.

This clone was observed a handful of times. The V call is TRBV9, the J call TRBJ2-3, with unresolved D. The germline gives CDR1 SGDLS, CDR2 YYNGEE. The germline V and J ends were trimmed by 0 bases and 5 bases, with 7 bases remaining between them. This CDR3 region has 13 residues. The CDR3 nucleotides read TGTGCCAGCAGCGTAGGGGCTCAAGATACGCAGTATTTT. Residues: CASSVGAQDTQYF.

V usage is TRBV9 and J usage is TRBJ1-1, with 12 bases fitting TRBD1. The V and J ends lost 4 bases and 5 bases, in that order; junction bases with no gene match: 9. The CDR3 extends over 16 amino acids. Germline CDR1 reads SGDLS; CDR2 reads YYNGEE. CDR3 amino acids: CASSPGQGASGTEAFF. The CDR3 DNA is TGTGCCAGCAGCCCGGGACAGGGGGCGTCAGGAACTGAAGCTTTCTTT.

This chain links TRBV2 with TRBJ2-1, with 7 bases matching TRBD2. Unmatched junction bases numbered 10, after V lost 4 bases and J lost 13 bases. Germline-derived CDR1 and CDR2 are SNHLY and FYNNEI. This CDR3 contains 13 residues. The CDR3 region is CASSAAGDTVQFF. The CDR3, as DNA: TGTGCCAGCAGTGCGGCGGGAGATACGGTTCAGTTCTTC.

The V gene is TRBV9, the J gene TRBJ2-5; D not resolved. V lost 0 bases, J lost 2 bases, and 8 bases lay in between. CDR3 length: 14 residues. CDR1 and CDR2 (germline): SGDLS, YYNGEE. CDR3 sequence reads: CASSVAARQETQYF. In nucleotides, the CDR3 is TGTGCCAGCAGCGTAGCTGCCAGGCAAGAGACCCAGTACTTC.

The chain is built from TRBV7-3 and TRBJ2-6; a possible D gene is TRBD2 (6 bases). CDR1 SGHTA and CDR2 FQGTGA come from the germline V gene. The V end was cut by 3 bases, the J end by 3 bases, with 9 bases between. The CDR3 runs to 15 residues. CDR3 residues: CASSFGGSGANVLTF. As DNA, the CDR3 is TGTGCCAGCAGCTTCGGGGGAAGTGGGGCCAACGTCCTGACTTTC.

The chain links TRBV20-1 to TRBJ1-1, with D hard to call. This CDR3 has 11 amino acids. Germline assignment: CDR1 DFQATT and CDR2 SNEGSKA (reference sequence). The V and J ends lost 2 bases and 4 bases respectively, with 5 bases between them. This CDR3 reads CSARLTTEAFF. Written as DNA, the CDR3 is TGCAGTGCTAGACTAACCACTGAAGCTTTCTTT.

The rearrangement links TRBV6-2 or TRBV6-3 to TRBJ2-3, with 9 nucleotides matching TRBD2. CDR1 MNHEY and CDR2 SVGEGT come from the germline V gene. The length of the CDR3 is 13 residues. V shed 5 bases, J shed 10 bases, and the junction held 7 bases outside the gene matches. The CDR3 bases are TGTGCCAGCAGTCGCGGAGCGGGAGGTGCGCAGTATTTT. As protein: CASSRGAGGAQYF.

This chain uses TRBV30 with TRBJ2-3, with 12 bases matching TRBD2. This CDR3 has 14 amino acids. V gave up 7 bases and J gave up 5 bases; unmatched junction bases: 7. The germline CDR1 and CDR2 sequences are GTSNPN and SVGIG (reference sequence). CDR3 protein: CASRLAGAVDTQYF. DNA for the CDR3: TGTGCCTCAAGACTAGCGGGAGCTGTAGATACGCAGTATTTT.

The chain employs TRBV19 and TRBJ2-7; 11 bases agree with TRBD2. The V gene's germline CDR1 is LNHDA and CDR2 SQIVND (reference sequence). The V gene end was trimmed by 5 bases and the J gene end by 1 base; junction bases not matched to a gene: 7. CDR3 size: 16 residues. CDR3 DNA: TGTGCCAGTAGTCCAAGGACTAGCGGGCTATCCTACGAGCAGTACTTC. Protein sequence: CASSPRTSGLSYEQYF. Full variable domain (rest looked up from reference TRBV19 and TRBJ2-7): DGGITQSPKYLFRKEGQNVTLSCEQNLNHDAMYWYRQDPGQGLRLIYYSQIVNDFQKGDIAEGYSVSREKKESFPLTVTSAQKNPTAFYLCASSPRTSGLSYEQYFGPGTRLTVT.

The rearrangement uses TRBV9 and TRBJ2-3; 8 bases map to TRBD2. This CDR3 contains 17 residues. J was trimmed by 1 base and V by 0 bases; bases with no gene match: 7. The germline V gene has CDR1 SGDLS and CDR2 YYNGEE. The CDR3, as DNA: TGTGCCAGCAGCGTAGCGCCCGGGAGGGCGGGCACAGATACGCAGTATTTT. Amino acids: CASSVAPGRAGTDTQYF.

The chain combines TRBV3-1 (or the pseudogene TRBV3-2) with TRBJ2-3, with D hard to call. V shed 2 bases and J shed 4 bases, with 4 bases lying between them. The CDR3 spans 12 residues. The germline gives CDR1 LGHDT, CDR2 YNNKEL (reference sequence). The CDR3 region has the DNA TGTGCCAGCAGCCAATCAGCAGATACGCAGTATTTT. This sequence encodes CASSQSADTQYF.

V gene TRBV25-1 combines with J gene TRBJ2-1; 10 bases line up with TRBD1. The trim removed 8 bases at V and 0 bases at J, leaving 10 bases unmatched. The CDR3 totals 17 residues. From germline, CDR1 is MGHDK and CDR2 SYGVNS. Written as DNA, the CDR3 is TGTGCCAGCCCCGGGACAGGGGATTCCCCCTCCTACAATGAGCAGTTCTTC. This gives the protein CASPGTGDSPSYNEQFF.

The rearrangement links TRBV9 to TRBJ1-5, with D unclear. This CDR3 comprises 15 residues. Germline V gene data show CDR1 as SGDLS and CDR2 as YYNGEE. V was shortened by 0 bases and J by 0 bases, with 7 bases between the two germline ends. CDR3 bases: TGTGCCAGCAGCGTAGGGCAGTCTAGCAATCAGCCCCAGCATTTT. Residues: CASSVGQSSNQPQHF.

The CDR3 is CASSFDRGLSNEKLFF. The DNA of the CDR3 is TGTGCCAGCAGCTTCGACAGGGGGCTGTCTAATGAAAAACTGTTTTTT. The V call is TRBV7-2, the J call TRBJ1-4, with 10 bases fitting TRBD1. This CDR3 has 16 residues. J gave up 3 bases and V 3 bases, and 4 bases lay outside the gene matches. The germline gives CDR1 SGHTA, CDR2 FQGNSA.